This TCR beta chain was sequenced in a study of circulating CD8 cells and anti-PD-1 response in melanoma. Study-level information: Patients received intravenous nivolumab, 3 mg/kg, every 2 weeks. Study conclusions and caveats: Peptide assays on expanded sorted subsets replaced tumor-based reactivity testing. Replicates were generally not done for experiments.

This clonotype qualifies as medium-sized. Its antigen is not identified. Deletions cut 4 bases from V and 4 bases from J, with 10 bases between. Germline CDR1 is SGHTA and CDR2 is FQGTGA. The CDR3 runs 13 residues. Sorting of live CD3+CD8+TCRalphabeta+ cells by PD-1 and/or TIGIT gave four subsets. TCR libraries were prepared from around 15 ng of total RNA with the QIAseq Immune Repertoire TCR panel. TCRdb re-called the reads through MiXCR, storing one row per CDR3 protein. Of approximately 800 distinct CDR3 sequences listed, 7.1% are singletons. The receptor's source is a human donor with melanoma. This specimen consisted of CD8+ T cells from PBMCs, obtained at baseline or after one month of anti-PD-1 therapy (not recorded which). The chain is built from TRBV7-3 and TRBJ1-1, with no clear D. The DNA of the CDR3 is TGTGCCAGCAGCTCAAATTTGGGCACTGAAGCTTTCTTT. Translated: CASSSNLGTEAFF.